These T cell receptor beta chains were read from a single sample in a study of CD8 T cells in Susac syndrome. MiXCR, run by TCRdb on the immunoSEQ multiplex PCR reads, gives a single entry per CDR3 protein. The data show about 200,000 distinct CDR3 sequences, around 96% seen once. The sequenced sample consisted of CD4+ T cells from PBMCs. The source is a human donor with multiple sclerosis. The CDR3 runs from the conserved cysteine through the conserved F or W. D genes are given only for firm matches. Size values are once, few and many counts, or a class for expanded clones, and some rows have none.

j_call v_call clone_size d_call cdr3_nt cdr3_aa
TRBJ2-1 TRBV5-1 NA NA TGCGCCAGCAGCTTGAGACCGTACCAGGATGAGCAGTTCTTC CASSLRPYQDEQFF
TRBJ2-1 TRBV7-3 NA TRBD2 TGTGCCAGCAGCCTTCAAGCGGGGGGTTCATACAATGAGCAGTTCTTC CASSLQAGGSYNEQFF
TRBJ2-2 TRBV7-3 NA NA TGTGCCAGCACTACTGACACCGGGGAGCTGTTTTTT CASTTDTGELFF
TRBJ2-6 TRBV30 few NA TGTGCCTGGTCCCCTGGGGCCAACGTCCTGACTTTC CAWSPGANVLTF
TRBJ2-1 TRBV20-1 NA NA TGCAGTGCTGCCCGTAACCGCGAGACGGGGAATGAGCAGTTCTTC CSAARNRETGNEQFF
TRBJ1-2 TRBV27 NA NA TGTGCCAGCAGTTTTAGGGGGAATAACTATGGCTACACCTTC CASSFRGNNYGYTF
TRBJ2-7 TRBV20-1 NA NA TGCAGTGCTAGGATGACCGGAGACAGCTCCTACGAGCAGTACTTC CSARMTGDSSYEQYF
TRBJ2-6 TRBV30 NA NA TGTGCCTGGAAGGCGGCCGGGGCCAACGTCCTGACTTTC CAWKAAGANVLTF
TRBJ2-3 TRBV11-1 NA TRBD2 TGTGCCAGCAGCCGTCAGCGGGGACCTAGCACAGATACGCAGTATTTT CASSRQRGPSTDTQYF
TRBJ1-1 TRBV29-1 NA NA TGCAGCGTTGAAGGCCGAACCAAGACTGAAGCTTTCTTT CSVEGRTKTEAFF
TRBJ2-1 TRBV29-1 NA NA TGCAGCGTCCCCCGGTTGGGTGAGCAGTTCTTC CSVPRLGEQFF
TRBJ2-3 TRBV29-1 NA NA TGCAGCGTTGTAAGCGTCACAGATACGCAGTATTTT CSVVSVTDTQYF
TRBJ2-7 TRBV5-6 NA NA TGTGCCAGCAGCCGGGGCCGGGCAGGGAGAAACTACGAGCAGTACTTC CASSRGRAGRNYEQYF
TRBJ2-3 TRBV19 once NA TGTGCCAGTAGTATCAATTATTTCACAGATACGCAGTATTTT CASSINYFTDTQYF
TRBJ2-2 TRBV5-4 NA TRBD2 TGTGCCAGCAGCTCCGGCGGGGGTTCCGGGGAGCTGTTTTTT CASSSGGGSGELFF
TRBJ1-2 TRBV30 once NA TGTGCCTGGAGTGTTCAGGGAACCAGCCGATATGGCTACACCTTC CAWSVQGTSRYGYTF
TRBJ1-6 TRBV15 NA TRBD1 TGTGCCACCAGCAGGACAGGGGTTAATTCACCCCTCCACTTT CATSRTGVNSPLHF
TRBJ2-7 TRBV15 NA TRBD2 TGTGCCACCCGCCGAACGGGAGGCTACGAGCAGTACTTC CATRRTGGYEQYF
TRBJ1-2 TRBV3-1 once NA TGTGCCAGCAGCCTAAAGGGGGGCCTCTATGGCTACACCTTC CASSLKGGLYGYTF
TRBJ1-2 TRBV18 NA TRBD1 TGTGCCAGCTCACCACCGGGACAGGGGACCTATGGCTACACCTTC CASSPPGQGTYGYTF
TRBJ2-1 TRBV15 once NA TGTGCCACCAGCAGAGGGGGTTACTCCTACAATGAGCAGTTCTTC CATSRGGYSYNEQFF
TRBJ2-5 TRBV29-1 NA NA TGCAGCGTCCTACCAGCGCAAAGGGGAGAGACCCAGTACTTC CSVLPAQRGETQYF
TRBJ2-3 TRBV10-3 NA NA TGTGCCATCAGCCTCGGGACCGCAACTGATACGCAGTATTTT CAISLGTATDTQYF
TRBJ1-2 TRBV27 once TRBD1 TGTGCCAGCAGTTCGCGCGGGACAGGTCTGACCCCAGTCTATGGCTACACCTTC CASSSRGTGLTPVYGYTF
TRBJ2-3 TRBV20-1 NA NA TGCAGTGCTAGTTTTGGACCAGATACGCAGTATTTT CSASFGPDTQYF
TRBJ2-1 TRBV6-5 NA TRBD2 TGTGCCAGCAGCAGACTAGCGGGTCCTACAGGGGAGCAGTTCTTC CASSRLAGPTGEQFF
TRBJ1-6 TRBV14 NA NA TGTGCCAGCAATTCGTACTGGAATTCACCCCTCCACTTT CASNSYWNSPLHF